The 7 T cell receptor beta chains listed next were all sequenced from one sample in a study of T cell responses to AZD1222 COVID-19 vaccine. TCRdb keeps only in-frame clones here, not all; method: immunoSEQ multiplex PCR. The sample has over 75,000 clones, roughly 89% seen once. The sequences come from peripheral blood, collected on day 0 of AZD1222 vaccination. These receptors were taken from an adult in good health.

The J gene is TRBJ1-1, the V gene TRBV5-8; D possibly corresponds to TRBD1 (5 bases). Trimming took 4 bases from V and 1 from J, leaving 11 bases between them. This CDR3 is built from 14 residues. Germline V gene data show CDR1 as SGHTS and CDR2 as YDEGEE. The CDR3 sequence is CASSHHRRNTEAFF. The CDR3 DNA sequence: TGTGCCAGCAGCCACCACAGGAGGAACACTGAAGCTTTCTTT. The variable domain in full, with the rest retrieved from reference TRBV5-8 and TRBJ1-1, is EAGVTQSPTHLIKTRGQQATLRCSPISGHTSVYWYQQALGLGLQFLLWYDEGEERNRGNFPPRFSGRQFPNYSSELNVNALELEDSALYLCASSHHRRNTEAFFGQGTRLTVV.

This rearrangement joins TRBV27 to TRBJ2-7; D is uncertain. CDR3 length: 16 residues. Germline V gives CDR1 MNHEY, CDR2 SMNVEV (reference sequence). V was clipped by 0 bases and J by 4 bases, with 16 bases between them. The CDR3 nucleotides read TGTGCCAGCAGTTTATCGTTCCCCTCAGACGGATACGAGCAGTACTTC. Translating gives CASSLSFPSDGYEQYF.

This chain uses TRBV11-3 with TRBJ2-1; no clear D. Germline CDR1 reads SGHNT; CDR2 reads YENEEA. Trimming took 1 base from V and 5 from J, leaving 6 bases between them. The CDR3 covers 13 residues. The CDR3 sequence: CASSLGGHNEQFF. The CDR3, as DNA: TGTGCCAGCAGCTTAGGAGGTCACAATGAGCAGTTCTTC.

In its sample, this clone was seen once. This chain uses TRBV6-5 with TRBJ2-7; 7 bases map to TRBD1. V lost 7 bases and J lost 1; bases outside the gene matches: 1. The CDR3 has 12 residues. Germline CDR1 reads MNHEY; CDR2 reads SVGAGI. CDR3 region: CASKGQSYEQYF. CDR3 DNA: TGTGCCAGCAAGGGACAGTCCTACGAGCAGTACTTC.

This clone was detected once. The chain joins TRBV5-1 to TRBJ1-1; the D is unclear. Between the trimmed V and J ends, which lost 2 bases and 4 bases, there was a span of 6 bases. The CDR3 contains 12 residues. Germline V gene sequence: CDR1 SGHRS, CDR2 YFSETQ. CDR3 protein: CASSFLGTEAFF. For the CDR3, the DNA is TGCGCCAGCAGCTTCTTAGGCACTGAAGCTTTCTTT.

The CDR3 sequence is CASSLWTSGYTF. The CDR3 DNA reads TGTGCCAGCAGCTTATGGACGTCCGGCTACACCTTC. The V call is TRBV5-6, the J call TRBJ1-2; D uncertain. V was trimmed by 2 bases and J by 8 bases, leaving 10 bases between them. Germline V gene sequence: CDR1 SGHDT, CDR2 YYEEEE. The CDR3 extends over 12 amino acids.

The chain has TRBV7-6 and TRBJ2-7, with D hard to call. The CDR3 is 11 amino acids. Trimming left V 6 bases short and J 4 bases short, with 7 bases between. Per the germline V gene, CDR1 is SGHVS and CDR2 is FNYEAQ. CDR3 sequence (DNA): TGTGCCAGCAGTCGATCATACGAGCAGTACTTC. Translated: CASSRSYEQYF.